The sequence of this T cell receptor (beta chain) was determined in a study of blood T cell repertoires in COVID-19 (dated by TCRdb to about 2020). Background for the entire study: The collaborator samples originated in the United States, Italy and Spain and spanned the acute and convalescent phases of COVID-19. Nearly every sample came with metadata listing a de-identified subject ID, COVID-19 status, age in years and sex. Subjects who had been exposed to COVID-19, were actively infected with it, or had recovered from it provided the deeply sampled blood TCRbeta repertoires that made up the dataset. HLA class I and class II types, where available, came from metadata supplied by the sample provider rather than from assay-based typing. The material from the prospective study consisted of cDNA or gDNA derived from T cells, B-cell-depleted T cells, or PBMCs. Samples were obtained from the ongoing ImmuneRACE study (first 160 participants) and from 1,254 subjects provided by 6 global collaborators. The repertoires were made available in a free public database intended to serve as a resource for research on the immune response to SARS-CoV-2.

Comments on this clone: Its antigen specificity is not known. Base quality data are lacking; no much larger clone is found one base away.

The CDR3, cysteine through phenylalanine, is 16 amino acids long. This entry keeps only the CDR3 DNA: 48 bases, framed from base 1. The junction shows trimming of 4 bases on V and 3 bases on J, and the gene matches do not reach 3 bases of it. CDR1 and CDR2 are drawn from the germline V gene: MGHRA, YSYEKL. Each collaborating institution followed its own protocols to collect whole blood in K2EDTA tubes. For TCRbeta analysis, collaborators shipped samples in one of three forms: frozen whole blood, isolated PBMCs, or DNA extracted from either of those sample types. TCRbeta CDR3 regions were amplified from genomic DNA using the immunoSEQ Assay, a bias-controlled multiplex PCR. The source study handled its data this way. The number of nucleated cells in each sample was estimated by amplification of reference gene primers within the assay. To quantify the absolute abundance of each unique TCRbeta CDR3 rearrangement, sequence reads were collapsed and filtered. Productive Simpson clonality was computed per sample as the square root of Simpson's diversity index over productive rearrangements. The source is immuneACCESS, and TCRdb retained only in-frame sequences with V and J called. Part of the clones is not carried over; for the studies checked, unresolved V genes explain less than half of this, and the remainder is unexplained. V and J calls and clone size follow that table, whereas D and trimming were derived from the DNA. This sample comprises approximately 25,000 clones, around 70% of them detected only once. 40% to 55% of the sample goes to the ten largest clones.

General study outcomes and caveats: How much clinical and demographic metadata was included differed by source and by participant, and the metadata was provided uncurated.

Material: peripheral blood. The receptor was derived from an elderly woman with acute or convalescent COVID-19. The rearranged segments are TRBV4-1 and TRBJ2-5; the central 15 bases match TRBD2. The CDR3 corresponds to CASSPRTSGGEETQYF. The DNA is as follows: TGCGCCAGCAGCCCCCGGACTAGCGGGGGGGAAGAGACCCAGTACTTC.